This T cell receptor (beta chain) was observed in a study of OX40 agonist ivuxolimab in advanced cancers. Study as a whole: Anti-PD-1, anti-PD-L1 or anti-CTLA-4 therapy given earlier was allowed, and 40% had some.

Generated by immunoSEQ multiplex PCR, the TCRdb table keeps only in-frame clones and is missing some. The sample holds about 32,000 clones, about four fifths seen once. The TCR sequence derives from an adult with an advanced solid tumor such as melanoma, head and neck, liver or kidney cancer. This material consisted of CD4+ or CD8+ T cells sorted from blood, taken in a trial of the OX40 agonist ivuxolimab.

In nucleotides, the CDR3 is TGTGCCAGCAGCCCGGGACTAGCGGCGACCGGGGAGCTGTTTTTT. It is translated as CASSPGLAATGELFF. The chain combines TRBV5-4 with TRBJ2-2; 11 bases align to TRBD2. CDR3 size: 15 residues. J gave up 5 bases and V 4 bases, and 4 bases lay outside the gene matches. Germline CDR1 SGHNT, CDR2 YYREEE (reference sequence).